Listed below are T cell receptor beta chains from one sample, sequenced in a study of identical twins. TCRdb fed the 5' RACE reads into MiXCR, producing one record per CDR3 protein. The table lists roughly 1,500,000 distinct CDR3 sequences, roughly a third of them singletons. Sequenced: cord blood. The source of these receptors is a newborn girl in good health. CDR3s include the opening cysteine and the closing phenylalanine or tryptophan. The D gene is left open where the match is weak. The size of a clone is reported for some rows only, either as once, few or many, or as a class for expanded clones.

. | few | TRBJ2-7 | TRBV5-1 | TGCGCCAGCAGCTTGGAATTAGGAGCAAACTCCTACGAGCAGTACTTC | CASSLELGANSYEQYF
TRBD1 | few | TRBJ1-2 | TRBV28 | TGTGCCAGCAGTTTAGGCGGCGCAGGGGGCGCCCCTTATGGCTACACCTTC | CASSLGGAGGAPYGYTF
. | . | TRBJ2-1 | TRBV2 | TGTGCCAGCCTGGGGGGTCCCTACAATGAGCAGTTCTTC | CASLGGPYNEQFF
. | few | TRBJ1-6 | TRBV14 | TGTGCCAGCAGCCGAGACCTCAGTAATTCACCCCTCCACTTT | CASSRDLSNSPLHF
. | . | TRBJ2-7 | TRBV20-1 | TGCAGTGCTAGAGATCTGGGGGGTTACAATGAGCAGTACTTC | CSARDLGGYNEQYF
TRBD1 | few | TRBJ2-1 | TRBV5-1 | TGCGCCAGCAGCACAGCGACAGGGGGCAGGTACAATGAGCAGTTCTTC | CASSTATGGRYNEQFF
TRBD2 | few | TRBJ2-1 | TRBV2 | TGTGCCAGCAGATTCTCGCGGGAGCCCCCCTACAATGAGCAGTTCTTC | CASRFSREPPYNEQFF
. | . | TRBJ1-6 | TRBV6-6 | TGTGCCAGCAGTTATTCTGATTCCTATAATTCACCCCCCCACTTT | CASSYSDSYNSPPHF
TRBD2 | . | TRBJ2-5 | TRBV7-9 | TGTGCCAGCAGCTTCGGACTAGCGGGAGGAGAGACCCAGTACTTC | CASSFGLAGGETQYF
. | . | TRBJ1-6 | TRBV20-1 | TGCAGTGCTAGAGATCCCAGTGAACCCAATTCACCCCCCCACTTT | CSARDPSEPNSPPHF
TRBD2 | . | TRBJ2-1 | TRBV28 | TGTGCCAGCAGTCCCGGGAGGGTGAGTCCTCTATCCTACAATGAGCAGTTCTTC | CASSPGRVSPLSYNEQFF
. | . | TRBJ1-5 | TRBV11-2 | TGTGCCAGCAGCTTAATGGGGGGTAGGGGTCAGCCCCAGCATTTT | CASSLMGGRGQPQHF
. | . | TRBJ1-5 | TRBV20-1 | TGCAGTGCTAGAGTTACTAGAACCGGCCTCAATCAGCCCCAGCATTTT | CSARVTRTGLNQPQHF
. | . | TRBJ1-2 | TRBV10-2 | TGCGCCAGCAGTGAGGGGTACAGGGCCGGCTATGACTACACCTTC | CASSEGYRAGYDYTF
. | few | TRBJ2-2 | TRBV5-1 | TGCGCCAGCAGCACGGACGGTCTCACCGGGGAGCTGTTTTTT | CASSTDGLTGELFF
. | . | TRBJ2-2 | TRBV5-1 | TGCGCCAGCAGCTTGTACGGGACGAACACCGGGGAGCTGTTTTTT | CASSLYGTNTGELFF
. | . | TRBJ2-1 | TRBV7-9 | TGTGCCAGCAGCTTAATCCTCGGGGGCTCACTTAGGAACAATGAGCAGTTCTTC | CASSLILGGSLRNNEQFF
TRBD2 | few | TRBJ2-3 | TRBV5-4 | TGTGCCAGCAGCCTTAAGACTAGCGGGAGGGCCAGAACGACAGATACGCAGTATTTT | CASSLKTSGRARTTDTQYF
TRBD1 | . | TRBJ1-1 | TRBV20-1 | TGCAGTGCTGGGACAGCCACGAACACTGAAGCTTTCTTT | CSAGTATNTEAFF
. | few | TRBJ2-3 | TRBV7-9 | TGTGCCAGCAGCTTAGGATGGGAGACAGATACGCAGTATTTT | CASSLGWETDTQYF
. | . | TRBJ1-5 | TRBV20-1 | TGCAGTGCTAAGCAGAGCAATCAGCCCCAGCATTTT | CSAKQSNQPQHF
. | few | TRBJ2-3 | TRBV19 | TGTGCCAGTAGTCTCGCGGCTAGCGCAGATACGCAGTATTTT | CASSLAASADTQYF
. | few | TRBJ2-1 | TRBV20-1 | TGCAGTGCTAATCGAGCAGGGGACTACAATGAGCAGTTCTTC | CSANRAGDYNEQFF
. | . | TRBJ2-4 | TRBV6-1 | TGTGCCAGCAGTGAACGAGATCGAAACATTCAGTACTTC | CASSERDRNIQYF